The clone carrying this TCR beta chain was seen repeatedly, ten times or more. What was sequenced were expressed TCRB transcripts, since all of the isolated RNA had been reverse transcribed. The data were produced by immunoSEQ multiplex PCR, yet TCRdb's version contains in-frame clones alone and is incomplete. Among 160,000 or so clones listed, around 10% were seen once. This sample stems from a study of beta chain features in type 1 diabetes. Study details: There was similarity between patients and healthy donors in age, gender and cell yields.

The CDR3 totals 14 residues. V dropped 0 bases and J dropped 2 bases, with 8 bases sitting between them. Germline CDR1 reads SGDLS; CDR2 reads YYNGEE. The authors took one heparinised blood draw, averaging approximately 110 mL, from each donor. The gene calls are TRBV9 and TRBJ1-2; D ambiguous. This TCR was recovered from a man aged 18 to 29 in good health. The sequenced sample was central memory CD4+ T cells from blood. The CDR3 loop is CASSVVSANYGYTF. The CDR3 coding sequence is TGTGCCAGCAGCGTAGTCTCGGCAAACTATGGCTACACCTTC.